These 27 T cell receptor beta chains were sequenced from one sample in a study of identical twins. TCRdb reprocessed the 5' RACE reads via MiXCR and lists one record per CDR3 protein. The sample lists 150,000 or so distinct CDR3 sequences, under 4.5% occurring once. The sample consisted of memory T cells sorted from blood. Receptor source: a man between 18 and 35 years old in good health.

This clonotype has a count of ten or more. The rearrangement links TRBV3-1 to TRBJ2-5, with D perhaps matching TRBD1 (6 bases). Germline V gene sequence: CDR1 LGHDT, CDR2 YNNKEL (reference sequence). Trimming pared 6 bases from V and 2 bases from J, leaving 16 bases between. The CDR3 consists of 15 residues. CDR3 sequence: CASRQRTEVQETQYF. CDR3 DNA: TGTGCCAGCAGACAGAGGACAGAGGTACAAGAGACCCAGTACTTC.

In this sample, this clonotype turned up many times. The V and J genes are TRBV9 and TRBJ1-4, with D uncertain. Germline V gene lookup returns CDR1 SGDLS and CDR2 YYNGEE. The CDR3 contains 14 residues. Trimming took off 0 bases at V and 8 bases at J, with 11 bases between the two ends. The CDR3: CASSVGPGGEKLFF. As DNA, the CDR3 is TGTGCCAGCAGCGTAGGGCCGGGCGGAGAAAAACTGTTTTTT.

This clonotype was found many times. As DNA, the CDR3 is TGTGCCACCCCGGCCCCGGACGGACAAGGTTACACCTTC. Translating gives CATPAPDGQGYTF. J is TRBJ1-2 and V is TRBV6-2 or TRBV6-3; possible D gene TRBD1, 5 bases. Per the germline V gene, CDR1 is MNHEY and CDR2 is SVGEGT. The V end was cut by 10 bases, the J end by 11 bases, with 23 bases between. The CDR3 runs 13 residues.

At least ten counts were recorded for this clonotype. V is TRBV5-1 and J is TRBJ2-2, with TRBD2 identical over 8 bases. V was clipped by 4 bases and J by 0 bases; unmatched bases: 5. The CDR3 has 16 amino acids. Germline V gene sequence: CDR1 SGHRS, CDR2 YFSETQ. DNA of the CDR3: TGCGCCAGCAGCGCCTCGGGACTAGCGAACACCGGGGAGCTGTTTTTT. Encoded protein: CASSASGLANTGELFF.

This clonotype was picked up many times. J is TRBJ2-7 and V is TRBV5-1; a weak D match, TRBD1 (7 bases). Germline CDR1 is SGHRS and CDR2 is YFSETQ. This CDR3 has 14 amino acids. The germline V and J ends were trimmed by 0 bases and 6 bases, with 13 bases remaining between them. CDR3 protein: CASSLDQGGGEQYV. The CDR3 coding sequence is TGCGCCAGCAGCTTGGACCAGGGGGGAGGCGAGCAGTACGTC.

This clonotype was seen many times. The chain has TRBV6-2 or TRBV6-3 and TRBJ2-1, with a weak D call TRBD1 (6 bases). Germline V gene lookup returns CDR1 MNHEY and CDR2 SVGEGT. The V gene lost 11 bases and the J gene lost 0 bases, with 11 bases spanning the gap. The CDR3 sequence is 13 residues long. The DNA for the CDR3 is TGTGCCGCCGGACAGTTCTCCTACAATGAGCAGTTCTTC. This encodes CAAGQFSYNEQFF.

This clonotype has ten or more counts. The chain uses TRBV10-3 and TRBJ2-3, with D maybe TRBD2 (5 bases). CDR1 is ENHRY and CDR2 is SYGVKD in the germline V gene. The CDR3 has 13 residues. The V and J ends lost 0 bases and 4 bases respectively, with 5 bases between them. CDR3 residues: CAISESEADTQYF. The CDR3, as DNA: TGTGCCATCAGTGAGTCGGAGGCAGATACGCAGTATTTT.

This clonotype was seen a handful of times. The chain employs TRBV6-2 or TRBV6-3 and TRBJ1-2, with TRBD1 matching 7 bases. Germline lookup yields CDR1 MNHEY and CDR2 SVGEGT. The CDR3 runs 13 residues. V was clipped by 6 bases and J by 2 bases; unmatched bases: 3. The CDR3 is CASSQGQNYGYTF. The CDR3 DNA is TGTGCCAGCAGCCAGGGACAGAACTATGGCTACACCTTC.

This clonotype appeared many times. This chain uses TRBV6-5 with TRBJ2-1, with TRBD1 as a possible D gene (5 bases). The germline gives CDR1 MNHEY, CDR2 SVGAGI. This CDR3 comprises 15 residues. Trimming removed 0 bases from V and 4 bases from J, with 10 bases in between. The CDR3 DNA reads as TGTGCCAGCAGTTACTCGGACAAGGGATACAATGAGCAGTTCTTC. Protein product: CASSYSDKGYNEQFF.

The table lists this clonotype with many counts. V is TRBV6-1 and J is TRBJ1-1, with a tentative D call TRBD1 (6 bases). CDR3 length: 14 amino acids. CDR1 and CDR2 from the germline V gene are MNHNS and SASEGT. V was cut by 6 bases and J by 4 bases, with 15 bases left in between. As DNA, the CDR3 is TGTGCCAGCAGCTCCCCGTGGGGGGCCACTGAAGCTTTCTTT. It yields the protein CASSSPWGATEAFF.

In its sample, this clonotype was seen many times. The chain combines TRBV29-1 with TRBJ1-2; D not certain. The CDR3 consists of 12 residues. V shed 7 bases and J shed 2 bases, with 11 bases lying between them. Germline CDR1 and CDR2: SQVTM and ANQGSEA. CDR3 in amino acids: CSALDGNYGYTF. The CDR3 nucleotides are TGCAGCGCCCTCGACGGCAACTATGGCTACACCTTC.

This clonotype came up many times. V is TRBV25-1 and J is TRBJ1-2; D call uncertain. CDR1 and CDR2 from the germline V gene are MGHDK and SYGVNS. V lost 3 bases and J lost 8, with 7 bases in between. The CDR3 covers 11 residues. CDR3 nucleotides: TGTGCCAGCAGTGAGCTAGGGGGCTACACCTTC. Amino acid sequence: CASSELGGYTF.

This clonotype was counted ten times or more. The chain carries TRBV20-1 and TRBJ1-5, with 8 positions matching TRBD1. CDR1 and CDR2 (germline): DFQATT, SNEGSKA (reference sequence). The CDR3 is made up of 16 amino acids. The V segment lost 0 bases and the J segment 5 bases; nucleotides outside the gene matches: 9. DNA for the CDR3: TGCAGTGCTAGAGATTGGACAGGGCTTGGAGATCAGCCCCAGCATTTT. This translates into CSARDWTGLGDQPQHF.

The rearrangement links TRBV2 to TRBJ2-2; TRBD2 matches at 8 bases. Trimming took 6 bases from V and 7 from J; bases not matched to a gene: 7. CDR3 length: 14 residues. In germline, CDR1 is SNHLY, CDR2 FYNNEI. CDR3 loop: CASRWREDNGELFF. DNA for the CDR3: TGTGCCAGCAGATGGCGGGAGGACAACGGGGAGCTGTTTTTT.

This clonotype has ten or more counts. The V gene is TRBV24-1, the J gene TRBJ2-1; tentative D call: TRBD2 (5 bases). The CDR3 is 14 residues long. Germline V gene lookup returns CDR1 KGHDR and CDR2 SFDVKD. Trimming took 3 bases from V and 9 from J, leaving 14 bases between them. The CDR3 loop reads CATSDLEGLGEQFF. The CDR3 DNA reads TGTGCCACCAGTGATCTAGAGGGTCTTGGTGAGCAGTTCTTC.

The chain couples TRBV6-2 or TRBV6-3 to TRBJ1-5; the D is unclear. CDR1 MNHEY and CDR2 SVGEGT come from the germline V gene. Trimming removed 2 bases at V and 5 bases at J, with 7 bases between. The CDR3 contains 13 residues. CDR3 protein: CASSYIQDQPQHF. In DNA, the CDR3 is TGTGCCAGCAGTTACATCCAGGATCAGCCCCAGCATTTT.

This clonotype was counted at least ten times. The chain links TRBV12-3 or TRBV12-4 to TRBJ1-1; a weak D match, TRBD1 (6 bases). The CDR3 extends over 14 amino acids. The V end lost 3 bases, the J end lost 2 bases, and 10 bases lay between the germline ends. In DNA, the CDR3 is TGTGCCAGCAGTTTGGGCAGGGGAAACACTGAAGCTTTCTTT. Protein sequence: CASSLGRGNTEAFF.

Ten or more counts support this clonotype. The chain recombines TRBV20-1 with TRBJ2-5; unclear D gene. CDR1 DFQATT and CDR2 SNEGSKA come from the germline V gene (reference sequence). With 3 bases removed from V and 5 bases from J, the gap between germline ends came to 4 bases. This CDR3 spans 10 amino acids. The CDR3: CSARGETQYF. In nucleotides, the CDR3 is TGCAGTGCTAGGGGGGAGACCCAGTACTTC.

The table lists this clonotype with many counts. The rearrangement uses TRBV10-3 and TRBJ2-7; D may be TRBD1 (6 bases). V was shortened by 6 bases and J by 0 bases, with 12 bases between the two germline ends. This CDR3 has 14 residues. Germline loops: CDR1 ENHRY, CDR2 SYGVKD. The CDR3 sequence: CAIRMDSTSYEQYF. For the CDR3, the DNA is TGTGCCATCAGGATGGACAGCACCTCCTACGAGCAGTACTTC.

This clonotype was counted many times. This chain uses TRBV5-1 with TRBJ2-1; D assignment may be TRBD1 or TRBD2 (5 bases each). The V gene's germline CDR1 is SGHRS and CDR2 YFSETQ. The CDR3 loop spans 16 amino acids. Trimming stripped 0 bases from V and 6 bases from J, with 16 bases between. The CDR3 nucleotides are TGCGCCAGCAGCTTGGAATGGCGGGCTGGGGGCAATGAGCAGTTCTTC. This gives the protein CASSLEWRAGGNEQFF.

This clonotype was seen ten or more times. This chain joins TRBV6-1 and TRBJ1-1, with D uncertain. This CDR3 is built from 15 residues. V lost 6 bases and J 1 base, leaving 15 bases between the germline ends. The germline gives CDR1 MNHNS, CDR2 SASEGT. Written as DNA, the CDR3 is TGTGCCAGCAGACCAGGAGGCGCACGGAACACTGAAGCTTTCTTT. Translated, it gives CASRPGGARNTEAFF.

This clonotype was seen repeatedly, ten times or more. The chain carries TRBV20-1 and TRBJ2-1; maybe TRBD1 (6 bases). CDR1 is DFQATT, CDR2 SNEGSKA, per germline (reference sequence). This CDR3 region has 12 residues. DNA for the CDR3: TGCAGGGGAACCCGGACAGACAATGAGCAGTTCTTC. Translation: CRGTRTDNEQFF.

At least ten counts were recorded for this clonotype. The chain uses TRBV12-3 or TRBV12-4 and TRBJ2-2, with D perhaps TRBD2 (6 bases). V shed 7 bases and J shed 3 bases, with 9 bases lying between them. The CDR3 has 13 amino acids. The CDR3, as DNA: TGTGCCAGCATCGGGACTTACACCGGGGAGCTGTTTTTT. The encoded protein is CASIGTYTGELFF.

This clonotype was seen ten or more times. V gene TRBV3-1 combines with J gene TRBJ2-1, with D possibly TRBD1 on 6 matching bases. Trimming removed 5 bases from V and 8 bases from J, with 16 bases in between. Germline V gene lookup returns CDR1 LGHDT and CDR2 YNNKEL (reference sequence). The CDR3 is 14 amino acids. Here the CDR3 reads CASSGFTGSDEQFF. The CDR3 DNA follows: TGTGCCAGCAGCGGCTTCACAGGGTCCGATGAGCAGTTCTTC.

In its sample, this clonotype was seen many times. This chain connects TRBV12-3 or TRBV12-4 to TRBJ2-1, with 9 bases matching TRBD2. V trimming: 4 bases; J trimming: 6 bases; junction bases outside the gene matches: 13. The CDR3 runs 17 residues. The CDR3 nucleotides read TGTGCCAGCAGTTGGGGGTTTAGCGGGAGATCGGTCAATGAGCAGTTCTTC. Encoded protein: CASSWGFSGRSVNEQFF.

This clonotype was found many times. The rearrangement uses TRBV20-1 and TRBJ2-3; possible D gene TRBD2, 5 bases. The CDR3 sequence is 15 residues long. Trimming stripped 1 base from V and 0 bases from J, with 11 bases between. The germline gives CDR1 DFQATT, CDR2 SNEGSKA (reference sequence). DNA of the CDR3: TGCAGTGCTAGAGGACCCCGCGGGAGCACAGATACGCAGTATTTT. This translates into CSARGPRGSTDTQYF.

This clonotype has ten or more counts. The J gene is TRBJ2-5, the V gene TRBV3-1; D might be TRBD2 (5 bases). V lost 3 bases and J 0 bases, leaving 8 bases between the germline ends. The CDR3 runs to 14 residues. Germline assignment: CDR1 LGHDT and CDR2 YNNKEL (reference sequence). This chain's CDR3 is CASSHNGNQETQYF. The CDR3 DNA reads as TGTGCCAGCAGCCATAACGGGAACCAAGAGACCCAGTACTTC.